This entry describes one T cell receptor (beta chain). What it binds is not known. These data originate in a study of T cell responses to AZD1222 COVID-19 vaccine. Study conclusions and caveats: The donors showed a predominance of white British ancestry and of females, with possible underestimation of clonal diversity. Baseline seropositivity characterized only six AZD1222 recipients.

Germline trimming cut 1 base from V and 5 bases from J; bases unmatched to any gene: 4. The germline V gene encodes CDR1 SGHTA and CDR2 FQGNSA. This CDR3 spans 15 amino acids. The data were produced by immunoSEQ multiplex PCR, yet TCRdb's version contains in-frame clones alone and is incomplete. Of 50,000 to 65,000 clones listed, around 90% are singletons. The chain employs TRBV7-2 and TRBJ2-5; 10 bases align to TRBD2. This TCR came from an adult in good health. The material sequenced was peripheral blood, taken on day 0 of AZD1222 vaccination. The CDR3, as DNA: TGTGCCAGCAGCTTAGTAGCGGGGGGAGGGGAGACCCAGTACTTC. This gives the protein CASSLVAGGGETQYF.